Below, 21 T cell receptor beta chains from the same sample are listed, as sequenced in a study of T-cell memory formation after mild COVID-19. Via MiXCR, TCRdb re-called the 5' RACE reads, giving one row per CDR3 protein. The table lists about 310,000 distinct CDR3 sequences, 15% to 20% of them singletons. The sample consisted of PBMCs or a T cell subset sorted from them (not recorded which). The receptors were sampled from a young man who had mild COVID-19 (a few samples of this study predate the infection). Cell type and time point are not known.

The genes are TRBV5-4 and TRBJ2-1; 8 nucleotides match TRBD2. Germline CDR1 is SGHNT and CDR2 is YYREEE (reference sequence). This CDR3 contains 18 residues. J was trimmed by 7 bases and V by 1 base; bases with no gene match: 16. In nucleotides, the CDR3 is TGTGCCAGCAGCTTGATGATTGGTTCCAGCGGGGGTCAGAATGAGCAGTTCTTC. It is translated as CASSLMIGSSGGQNEQFF.

This clonotype has a count of ten or more. The CDR3 DNA reads TGTGCCAGCAGCTTAAGGCTCAACATCGATGAGCAGTTCTTC. Amino acid sequence: CASSLRLNIDEQFF. This sequence joins TRBV11-2 and TRBJ2-1; D is unresolved. The CDR3 is 14 residues long. CDR1 and CDR2 (germline): SGHAT, FQNNGV. The germline V and J ends were trimmed by 2 bases and 8 bases, with 13 bases remaining between them.

The genes are TRBV29-1 and TRBJ2-1; D is possibly TRBD2 (5 bases). Germline V lookup: CDR1 SQVTM, CDR2 ANQGSEA. V lost 4 bases to trimming and J lost 7 bases, with 20 bases between them. The CDR3 loop spans 15 amino acids. The CDR3 DNA reads TGCAGCGTTGGCGGATCGACGGGGTTGGTTAATGAGCAGTTCTTC. Protein: CSVGGSTGLVNEQFF.

This sequence joins TRBV20-1 and TRBJ1-5; D not resolved. Germline V gene sequence: CDR1 DFQATT, CDR2 SNEGSKA (reference sequence). V was shortened by 2 bases and J by 5 bases, with 10 bases between the two germline ends. The CDR3 consists of 13 residues. This chain's CDR3 is CSARKGRDQPQHF. The CDR3 nucleotides are TGCAGTGCTAGAAAAGGGAGGGATCAGCCCCAGCATTTT.

This chain connects TRBV19 to TRBJ2-5, with 9 bases identical to TRBD2. From germline, CDR1 is LNHDA and CDR2 SQIVND (reference sequence). V lost 4 bases and J lost 5; bases outside the gene matches: 14. The CDR3 is 17 amino acids. The chain's CDR3 is CASSTQHLRGGLETQYF. The CDR3 nucleotides are TGTGCCAGTAGTACCCAACATCTGCGGGGGGGCCTGGAGACCCAGTACTTC.

The V call is TRBV10-3, the J call TRBJ1-2, with 12 bases aligning to TRBD1. Germline values: CDR1 ENHRY, CDR2 SYGVKD. The CDR3 totals 14 residues. The junction had 7 bases not matched to a gene; V was cut back by 7 bases and J by 7 bases. CDR3 in amino acids: CAITAGQGASGYTF. In DNA form, the CDR3 reads TGTGCCATCACCGCGGGACAGGGGGCGAGTGGCTACACCTTC.

This clonotype was detected a few times. The V gene is TRBV7-2, the J gene TRBJ2-5, with D tentatively TRBD1 or TRBD2 (5 bases each). CDR1 is SGHTA and CDR2 is FQGNSA in the germline V gene. The CDR3 length is 14 residues. The V end lost 4 bases, the J end lost 0 bases, and 9 bases lay between the germline ends. The CDR3 nucleotides are TGTGCCAGCAGCTCATTGGGACACCAAGAGACCCAGTACTTC. Encoded protein: CASSSLGHQETQYF. Using reference TRBV7-2 and TRBJ2-5 for the parts outside the CDR3, the full variable domain is GAGVSQSPSNKVTEKGKDVELRCDPISGHTALYWYRQSLGQGLEFLIYFQGNSAPDKSGLPSDRFSAERTGGSVSTLTIQRTQQEDSAVYLCASSSLGHQETQYFGPGTRLLVL.

This clonotype was observed a few times. The chain links TRBV5-1 to TRBJ1-5, with TRBD1 identical over 9 bases. Losses at the gene ends were 0 bases for V and 6 bases for J; bases not matched to a gene: 1. CDR3 length: 14 amino acids. Germline V CDR1 and CDR2: SGHRS, YFSETQ. CDR3 sequence: CASSLEGQGQPQHF. DNA for the CDR3: TGCGCCAGCAGCTTGGAGGGACAGGGTCAGCCCCAGCATTTT.

This clonotype was counted only a few times. J is TRBJ1-4 and V is TRBV7-9; D might be TRBD1 (6 bases). The germline V and J ends were trimmed by 2 bases and 8 bases, with 12 bases remaining between them. CDR3 length: 14 residues. Germline assignment: CDR1 SEHNR and CDR2 FQNEAQ (reference sequence). CDR3 in DNA: TGTGCCAGCAGCTTACCAGGGGTACAAGAAAAACTGTTTTTT. It is translated as CASSLPGVQEKLFF. Variable domain in full (rest from reference TRBV7-9 and TRBJ1-4): DTGVSQNPRHKITKRGQNVTFRCDPISEHNRLYWYRQTLGQGPEFLTYFQNEAQLEKSRLLSDRFSAERPKGSFSTLEIQRTEQGDSAMYLCASSLPGVQEKLFFGSGTQLSVL.

This clonotype came up a few times. The genes are TRBV5-4 and TRBJ1-2; possibly TRBD1 for D (6 bases). The germline V and J ends were trimmed by 2 bases and 5 bases, with 10 bases remaining between them. The CDR3 length is 13 residues. Germline loops: CDR1 SGHNT, CDR2 YYREEE (reference sequence). Written as DNA, the CDR3 is TGTGCCAGCAGCTTAGGGGGATCATATGGCTACACCTTC. This translates into CASSLGGSYGYTF.

This chain connects TRBV12-3 or TRBV12-4 to TRBJ1-1, with D tentatively TRBD1 (6 bases). Trimming removed 5 bases from V and 1 base from J, with 14 bases in between. The CDR3 has 15 amino acids. The CDR3 loop is CASSPQGTGNTEAFF. CDR3 coding DNA: TGTGCCAGCAGTCCCCAGGGGACGGGGAACACTGAAGCTTTCTTT.

This clonotype was seen just once. The V gene is TRBV18, the J gene TRBJ2-5, with D unresolved. Trimming removed 5 bases from V and 5 bases from J, with 12 bases in between. In germline, CDR1 is KGHSH, CDR2 LQKENI. This CDR3 is 13 amino acids long. The CDR3 DNA follows: TGTGCCAGCTCAGTAGGGTTATTGGAGACCCAGTACTTC. Its translation: CASSVGLLETQYF.

This clonotype came up a few times. CDR3 bases: TGCGCCAGCAGCCAAGATCCTGAGAGTGCAAAGTACGAGCAGTACTTC. Its protein product is CASSQDPESAKYEQYF. The rearrangement joins TRBV4-3 to TRBJ2-7; no firm D call. V lost 0 bases and J lost 4, with 16 bases in between. The germline V gene has CDR1 LGHNA and CDR2 YSLEER. The CDR3 has 16 amino acids.

The chain links TRBV9 to TRBJ2-1; 15 nucleotides align to TRBD2. J was trimmed by 4 bases and V by 2 bases; bases with no gene match: 1. The CDR3 is 16 amino acids. Germline assignment: CDR1 SGDLS and CDR2 YYNGEE. The CDR3 bases are TGTGCCAGCAGCGTCGGGACTAGCGGGGGGTACAATGAGCAGTTCTTC. It codes for CASSVGTSGGYNEQFF.

The chain links TRBV6-5 to TRBJ1-5; maybe TRBD1 (5 bases). Germline V lookup: CDR1 MNHEY, CDR2 SVGAGI. CDR3 length: 13 residues. Trimming shortened V by 4 bases and J by 4 bases, and 8 bases separated the two germline ends. The CDR3 DNA reads as TGTGCCAGCAGTTCGACAGTAAATCAGCCCCAGCATTTT. It yields the protein CASSSTVNQPQHF.

Only a few counts were recorded for this clonotype. The J gene is TRBJ1-5, the V gene TRBV20-1, with D possibly matching TRBD1 (6 bases). The V end lost 1 base, the J end lost 4 bases, and 14 bases lay between the germline ends. The germline CDR1 and CDR2 sequences are DFQATT and SNEGSKA (reference sequence). The CDR3 is 15 amino acids. The CDR3 protein is CSARVGGNYNQPQHF. CDR3 nucleotides: TGCAGTGCTAGAGTGGGGGGCAACTATAATCAGCCCCAGCATTTT.

This clonotype was seen a few times. This chain joins TRBV20-1 and TRBJ1-1; TRBD1 is a possible D gene (5 bases). The CDR3 has 12 amino acids. Germline V gene sequence: CDR1 DFQATT, CDR2 SNEGSKA (reference sequence). V was trimmed by 5 bases and J by 11 bases, leaving 18 bases between them. CDR3 region: CSARRSGASAFF. Here the CDR3 DNA reads TGCAGTGCTCGCCGATCCGGGGCCTCCGCTTTCTTT.

This clonotype was recorded a few times. CDR3 bases: TGTGCCAGCTCGCGAGGGCAGGTGGACTATGGCTACACCTTC. Residues: CASSRGQVDYGYTF. The V call is TRBV18, the J call TRBJ1-2; no clear D. The V end was cut by 6 bases, the J end by 3 bases, with 14 bases between. This CDR3 has 14 residues. Germline values: CDR1 KGHSH, CDR2 LQKENI.

This chain connects TRBV5-1 to TRBJ1-2; 10 positions agree with TRBD1. This CDR3 has 15 residues. After removal of 3 bases from V and 8 bases from J, the junction contained 10 bases not matched to a gene. Germline lookup yields CDR1 SGHRS and CDR2 YFSETQ. In DNA, the CDR3 is TGCGCCAGCAGCTCCACCTCCGGGACAGGGGACGGCTACACCTTC. Protein sequence: CASSSTSGTGDGYTF.

J is TRBJ2-1 and V is TRBV6-5; D may match TRBD1 or TRBD2 (5 bases each). Per germline, CDR1 MNHEY and CDR2 SVGAGI. Between the trimmed V and J ends, which lost 0 bases and 0 bases, there was a span of 15 bases. The CDR3 extends over 18 amino acids. CDR3 protein: CASSYSRHVRGSYNEQFF. Written as DNA, the CDR3 is TGTGCCAGCAGTTACTCGAGGCACGTGAGGGGCTCCTACAATGAGCAGTTCTTC.

This chain connects TRBV20-1 to TRBJ1-4; D not certain. In germline, CDR1 is DFQATT, CDR2 SNEGSKA (reference sequence). V lost 4 bases, J lost 3 bases, and 9 bases lay in between. CDR3 size: 13 residues. CDR3 sequence reads: CSAMRQSNEKLFF. The CDR3 region has the DNA TGCAGTGCTATGAGGCAGTCTAATGAAAAACTGTTTTTT.